This T cell receptor (beta chain) was obtained from a study of early T cells in non-severe SARS-CoV-2 infection. TCRdb re-called the 5' RACE reads through MiXCR, storing one row per CDR3 protein. The sample carries 80,000 or so distinct CDR3 sequences, about 6.5% recorded once. This CDR3 has 18 amino acids. The V and J ends lost 5 bases and 3 bases respectively, with 20 bases between them. CDR1 is SGHTA and CDR2 is FQGNSA in the germline V gene. This clonotype was seen many times. The sequence was collected from an adult who was a healthcare worker with PCR-confirmed SARS-CoV-2 infection or an uninfected control (not recorded which). Input material: whole blood. This chain joins TRBV7-2 and TRBJ2-6, with D maybe TRBD2 (6 bases). CDR3 amino acids: CASSPSRRELGGANVLTF. The DNA for the CDR3 is TGTGCCAGCAGCCCATCGCGTCGGGAGTTAGGTGGGGCCAACGTCCTGACTTTC. Full variable domain (outside the CDR3, taken from reference TRBV7-2 and TRBJ2-6): GAGVSQSPSNKVTEKGKDVELRCDPISGHTALYWYRQSLGQGLEFLIYFQGNSAPDKSGLPSDRFSAERTGGSVSTLTIQRTQQEDSAVYLCASSPSRRELGGANVLTFGAGSRLTVL.